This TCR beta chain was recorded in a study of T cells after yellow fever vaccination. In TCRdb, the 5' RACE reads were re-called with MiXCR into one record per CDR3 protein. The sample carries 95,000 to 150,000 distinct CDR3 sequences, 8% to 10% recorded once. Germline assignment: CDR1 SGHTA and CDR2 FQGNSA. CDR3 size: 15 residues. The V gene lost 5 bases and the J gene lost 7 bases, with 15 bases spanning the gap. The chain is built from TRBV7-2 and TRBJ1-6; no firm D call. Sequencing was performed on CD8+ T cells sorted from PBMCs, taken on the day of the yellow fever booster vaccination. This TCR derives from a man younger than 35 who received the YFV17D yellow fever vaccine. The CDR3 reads CASSPPRIVNSPLHF. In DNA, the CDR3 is TGTGCCAGCAGCCCACCCCGGATAGTGAATTCACCCCTCCACTTT.